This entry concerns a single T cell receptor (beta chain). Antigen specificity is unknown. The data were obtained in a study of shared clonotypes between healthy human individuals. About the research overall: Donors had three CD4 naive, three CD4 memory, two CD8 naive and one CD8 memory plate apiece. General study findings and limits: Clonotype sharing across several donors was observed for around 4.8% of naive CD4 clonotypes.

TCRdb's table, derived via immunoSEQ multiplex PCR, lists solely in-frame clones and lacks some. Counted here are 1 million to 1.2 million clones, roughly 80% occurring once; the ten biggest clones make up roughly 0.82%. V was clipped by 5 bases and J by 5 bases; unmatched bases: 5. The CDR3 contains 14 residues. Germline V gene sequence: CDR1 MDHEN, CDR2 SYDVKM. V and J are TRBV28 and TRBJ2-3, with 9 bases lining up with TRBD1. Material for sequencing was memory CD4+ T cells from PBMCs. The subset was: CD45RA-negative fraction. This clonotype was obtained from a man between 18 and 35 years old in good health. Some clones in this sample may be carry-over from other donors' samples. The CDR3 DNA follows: TGTGCCAGCAGTAGGACAGGGGCGAAAGATACGCAGTATTTT. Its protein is CASSRTGAKDTQYF.